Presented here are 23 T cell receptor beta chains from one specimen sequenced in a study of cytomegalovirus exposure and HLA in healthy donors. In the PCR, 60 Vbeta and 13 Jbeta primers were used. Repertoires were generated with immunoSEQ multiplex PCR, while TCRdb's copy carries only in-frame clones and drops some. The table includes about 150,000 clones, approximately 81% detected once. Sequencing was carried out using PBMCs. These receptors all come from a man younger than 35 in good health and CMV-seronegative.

The CDR3 region has the DNA TGTGCCAGCAGCTTAGGAAGCGCTGCCGGCTACGAGCAGTACTTC. It specifies CASSLGSAAGYEQYF. The chain recombines TRBV7-6 with TRBJ2-7; D not resolved. The CDR3 runs 15 residues. V lost 1 base to trimming and J lost 3 bases, with 13 bases between them. Germline lookup yields CDR1 SGHVS and CDR2 FNYEAQ.

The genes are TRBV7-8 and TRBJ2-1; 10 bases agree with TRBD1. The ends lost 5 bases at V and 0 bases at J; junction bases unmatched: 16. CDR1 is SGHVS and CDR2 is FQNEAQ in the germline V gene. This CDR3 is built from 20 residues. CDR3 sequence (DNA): TGTGCCAGCAGCCCGCCGCCCGGGACAGGGGACCTGAGCTCCTACAATGAGCAGTTCTTC. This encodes CASSPPPGTGDLSSYNEQFF.

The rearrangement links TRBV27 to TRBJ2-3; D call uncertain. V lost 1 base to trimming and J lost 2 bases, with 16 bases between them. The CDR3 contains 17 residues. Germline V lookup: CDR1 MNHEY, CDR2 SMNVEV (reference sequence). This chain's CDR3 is CASSLLPGNHITDTQYF. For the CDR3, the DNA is TGTGCCAGCAGTTTATTGCCTGGCAACCACATCACAGATACGCAGTATTTT.

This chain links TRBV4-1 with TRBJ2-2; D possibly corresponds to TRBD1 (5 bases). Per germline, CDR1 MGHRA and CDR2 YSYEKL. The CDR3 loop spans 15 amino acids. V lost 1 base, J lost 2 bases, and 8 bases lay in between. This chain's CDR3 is CASSQADINTGELFF. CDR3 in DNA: TGCGCCAGCAGCCAAGCGGACATAAACACCGGGGAGCTGTTTTTT.

The CDR3 protein is CASSLAAGNEQFF. In nucleotides, the CDR3 is TGTGCCAGCAGCTTAGCGGCGGGTAATGAGCAGTTCTTC. V usage is TRBV7-8 and J usage is TRBJ2-1; TRBD2 might be the D (5 bases). Trimming shortened V by 0 bases and J by 7 bases, and 7 bases separated the two germline ends. The germline CDR1 and CDR2 sequences are SGHVS and FQNEAQ. This CDR3 comprises 13 residues.

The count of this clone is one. The CDR3 loop reads CASSGGQGEDGYTF. Here the CDR3 DNA reads TGTGCCAGCAGCGGGGGACAGGGGGAAGATGGCTACACCTTC. This chain joins TRBV7-3 and TRBJ1-2; 11 bases align to TRBD1. Trimming removed 5 bases from V and 6 bases from J; junction bases left unmatched: 5. The germline CDR1 and CDR2 sequences are SGHTA and FQGTGA. The CDR3 loop spans 14 amino acids.

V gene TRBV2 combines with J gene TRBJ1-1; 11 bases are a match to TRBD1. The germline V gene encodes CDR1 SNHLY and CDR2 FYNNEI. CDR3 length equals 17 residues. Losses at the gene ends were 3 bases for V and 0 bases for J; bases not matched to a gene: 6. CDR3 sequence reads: CASSDGQGATMNTEAFF. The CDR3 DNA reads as TGTGCCAGCAGTGATGGACAGGGGGCGACGATGAACACTGAAGCTTTCTTT. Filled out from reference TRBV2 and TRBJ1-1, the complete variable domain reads EPEVTQTPSHQVTQMGQEVILRCVPISNHLYFYWYRQILGQKVEFLVSFYNNEISEKSEIFDDQFSVERPDGSNFTLKIRSTKLEDSAMYFCASSDGQGATMNTEAFFGQGTRLTVV.

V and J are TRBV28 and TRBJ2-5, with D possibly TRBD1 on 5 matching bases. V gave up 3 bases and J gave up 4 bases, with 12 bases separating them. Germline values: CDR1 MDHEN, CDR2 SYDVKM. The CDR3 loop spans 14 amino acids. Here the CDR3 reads CASSFQQVRETQYF. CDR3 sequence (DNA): TGTGCCAGCAGTTTCCAACAGGTTAGAGAGACCCAGTACTTC. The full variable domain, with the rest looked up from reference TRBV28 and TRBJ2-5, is DVKVTQSSRYLVKRTGEKVFLECVQDMDHENMFWYRQDPGLGLRLIYFSYDVKMKEKGDIPEGYSVSREKKERFSLILESASTNQTSMYLCASSFQQVRETQYFGPGTRLLVL.

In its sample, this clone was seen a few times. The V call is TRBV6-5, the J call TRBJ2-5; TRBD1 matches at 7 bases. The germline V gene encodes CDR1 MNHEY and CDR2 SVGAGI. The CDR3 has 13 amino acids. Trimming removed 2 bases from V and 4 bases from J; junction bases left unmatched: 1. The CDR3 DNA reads TGTGCCAGCAGTTACAGGGGGCGAGAGACCCAGTACTTC. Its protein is CASSYRGRETQYF.

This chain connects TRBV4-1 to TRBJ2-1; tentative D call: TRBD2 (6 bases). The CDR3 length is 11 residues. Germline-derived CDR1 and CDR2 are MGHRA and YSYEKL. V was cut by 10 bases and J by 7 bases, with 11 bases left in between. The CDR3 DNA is TGCGCCACCGCGGGGTGGAATGAGCAGTTCTTC. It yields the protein CATAGWNEQFF.

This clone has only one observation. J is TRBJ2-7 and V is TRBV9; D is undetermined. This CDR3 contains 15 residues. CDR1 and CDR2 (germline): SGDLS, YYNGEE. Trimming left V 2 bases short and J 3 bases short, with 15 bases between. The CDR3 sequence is CASSVTPATDYEQYF. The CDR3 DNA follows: TGTGCCAGCAGCGTGACCCCTGCCACAGACTACGAGCAGTACTTC.

The DNA of the CDR3 is TGTGCCACCGAGGTCGGGACAGGTGACACCGGGGAGCTGTTTTTT. The encoded protein is CATEVGTGDTGELFF. This sequence joins TRBV6-5 and TRBJ2-2; 8 bases are a match to TRBD1. The J segment lost 3 bases and the V segment lost 10 bases, leaving 10 bases of the junction unmatched. The CDR3 is made up of 15 amino acids. The germline V gene encodes CDR1 MNHEY and CDR2 SVGAGI.

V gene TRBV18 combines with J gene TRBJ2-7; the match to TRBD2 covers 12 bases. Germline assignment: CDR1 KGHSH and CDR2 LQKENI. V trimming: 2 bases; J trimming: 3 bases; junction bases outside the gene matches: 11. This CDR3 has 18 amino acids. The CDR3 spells CASSPGIASGRGIYEQYF. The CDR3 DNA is TGTGCCAGCTCACCAGGGATCGCTAGCGGGAGGGGAATCTACGAGCAGTACTTC. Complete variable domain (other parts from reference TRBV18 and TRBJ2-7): NAGVMQNPRHLVRRRGQEARLRCSPMKGHSHVYWYRQLPEEGLKFMVYLQKENIIDESGMPKERFSAEFPKEGPSILRIQQVVRGDSAAYFCASSPGIASGRGIYEQYFGPGTRLTVT.

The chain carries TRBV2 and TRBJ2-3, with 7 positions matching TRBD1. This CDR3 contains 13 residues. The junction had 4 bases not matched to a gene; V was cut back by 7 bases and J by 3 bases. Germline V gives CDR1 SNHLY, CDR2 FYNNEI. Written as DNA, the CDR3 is TGTGCCAGCAACCCGACAGGGACAGATACGCAGTATTTT. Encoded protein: CASNPTGTDTQYF.

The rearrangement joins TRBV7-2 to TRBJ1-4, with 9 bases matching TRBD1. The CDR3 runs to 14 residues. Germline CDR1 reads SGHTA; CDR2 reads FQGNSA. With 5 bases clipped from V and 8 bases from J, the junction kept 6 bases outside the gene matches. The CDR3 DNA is TGTGCCAGCAGCCAGGGACAGGGAGGGGAAAAACTGTTTTTT. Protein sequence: CASSQGQGGEKLFF.

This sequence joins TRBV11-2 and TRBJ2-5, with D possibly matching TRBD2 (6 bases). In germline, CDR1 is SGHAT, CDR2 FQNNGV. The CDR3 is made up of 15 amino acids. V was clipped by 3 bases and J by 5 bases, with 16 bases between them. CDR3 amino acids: CASSFWGGTYETQYF. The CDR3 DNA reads TGTGCCAGCAGCTTTTGGGGCGGGACCTATGAGACCCAGTACTTC.

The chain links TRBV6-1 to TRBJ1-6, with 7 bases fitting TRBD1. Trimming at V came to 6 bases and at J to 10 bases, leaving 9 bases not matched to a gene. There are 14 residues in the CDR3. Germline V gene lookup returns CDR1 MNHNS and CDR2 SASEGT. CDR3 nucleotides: TGTGCCAGCAGCCTCAGGGGGAAGGAATCACCCCTCCACTTT. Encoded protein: CASSLRGKESPLHF.

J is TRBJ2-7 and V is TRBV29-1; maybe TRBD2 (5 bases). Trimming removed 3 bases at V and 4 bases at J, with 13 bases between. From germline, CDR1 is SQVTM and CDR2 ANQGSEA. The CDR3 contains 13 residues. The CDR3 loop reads CSVELPGKYEQYF. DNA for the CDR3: TGCAGCGTTGAGCTTCCGGGAAAGTACGAGCAGTACTTC.

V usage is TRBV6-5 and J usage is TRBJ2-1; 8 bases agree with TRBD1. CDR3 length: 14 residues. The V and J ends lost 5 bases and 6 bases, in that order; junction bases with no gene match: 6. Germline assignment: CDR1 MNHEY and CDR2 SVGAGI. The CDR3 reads CASSTRDRSNEQFF. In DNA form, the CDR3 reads TGTGCCAGCAGTACACGGGACAGGTCCAATGAGCAGTTCTTC.

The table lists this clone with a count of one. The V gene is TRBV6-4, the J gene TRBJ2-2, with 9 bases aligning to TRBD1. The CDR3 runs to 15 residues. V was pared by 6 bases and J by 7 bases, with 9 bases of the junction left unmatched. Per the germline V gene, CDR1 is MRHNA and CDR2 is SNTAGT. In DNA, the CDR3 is TGTGCCAGCAGCCAAACAGGGGGCTCGGGCGGGGAGCTGTTTTTT. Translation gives CASSQTGGSGGELFF.

The CDR3, as DNA: TGTGCCACCAAATCCGACAGTCTAAGATATAATTCACCCCTCCACTTT. It is translated as CATKSDSLRYNSPLHF. V usage is TRBV28 and J usage is TRBJ1-6; possibly TRBD1 for D (5 bases). This CDR3 spans 16 amino acids. The V gene lost 10 bases and the J gene lost 4 bases, with 20 bases spanning the gap. Germline loops: CDR1 MDHEN, CDR2 SYDVKM.

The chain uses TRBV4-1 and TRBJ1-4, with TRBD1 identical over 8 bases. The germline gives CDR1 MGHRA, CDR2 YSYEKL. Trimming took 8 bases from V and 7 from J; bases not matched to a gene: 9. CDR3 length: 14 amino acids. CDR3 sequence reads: CASGITGGSEKLFF. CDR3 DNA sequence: TGCGCCAGCGGGATAACAGGGGGAAGTGAAAAACTGTTTTTT.

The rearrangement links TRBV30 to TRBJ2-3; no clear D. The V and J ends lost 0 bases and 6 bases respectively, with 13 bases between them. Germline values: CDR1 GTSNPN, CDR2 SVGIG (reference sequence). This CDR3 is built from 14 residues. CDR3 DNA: TGTGCCTGGAGTGTACCCGGTAACGCGGATACGCAGTATTTT. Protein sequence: CAWSVPGNADTQYF.